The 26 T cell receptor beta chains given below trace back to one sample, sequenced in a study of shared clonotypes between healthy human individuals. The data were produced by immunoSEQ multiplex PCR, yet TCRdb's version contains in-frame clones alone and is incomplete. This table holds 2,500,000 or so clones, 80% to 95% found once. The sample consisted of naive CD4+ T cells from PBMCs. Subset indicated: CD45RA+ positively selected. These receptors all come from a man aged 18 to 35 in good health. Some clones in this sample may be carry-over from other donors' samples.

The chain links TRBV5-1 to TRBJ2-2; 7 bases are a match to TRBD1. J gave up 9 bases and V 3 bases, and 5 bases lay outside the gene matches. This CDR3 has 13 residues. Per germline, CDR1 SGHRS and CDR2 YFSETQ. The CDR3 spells CASSSTGTRELFF. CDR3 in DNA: TGCGCCAGCAGCTCGACAGGGACCAGGGAGCTGTTTTTT.

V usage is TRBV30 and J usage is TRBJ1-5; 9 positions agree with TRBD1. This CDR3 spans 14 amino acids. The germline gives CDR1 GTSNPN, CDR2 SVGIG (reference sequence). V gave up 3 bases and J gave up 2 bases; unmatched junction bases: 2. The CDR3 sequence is CAWRRTGGNQPQHF. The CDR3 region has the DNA TGTGCCTGGAGGAGGACAGGGGGCAATCAGCCCCAGCATTTT.

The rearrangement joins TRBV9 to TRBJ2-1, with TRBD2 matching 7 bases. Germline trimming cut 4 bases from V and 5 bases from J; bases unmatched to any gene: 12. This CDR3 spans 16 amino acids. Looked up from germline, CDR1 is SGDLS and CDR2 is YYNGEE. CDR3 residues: CASSLGGLGNHNEQFF. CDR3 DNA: TGTGCCAGCAGCCTAGGAGGACTAGGGAACCACAATGAGCAGTTCTTC.

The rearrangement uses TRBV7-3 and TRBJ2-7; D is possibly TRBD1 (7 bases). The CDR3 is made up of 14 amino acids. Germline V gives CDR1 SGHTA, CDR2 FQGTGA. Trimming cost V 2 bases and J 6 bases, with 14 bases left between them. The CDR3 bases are TGTGCCAGCAGCTTAGGGACCCAGGGGGGCGAGCAGTACTTC. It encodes CASSLGTQGGEQYF.

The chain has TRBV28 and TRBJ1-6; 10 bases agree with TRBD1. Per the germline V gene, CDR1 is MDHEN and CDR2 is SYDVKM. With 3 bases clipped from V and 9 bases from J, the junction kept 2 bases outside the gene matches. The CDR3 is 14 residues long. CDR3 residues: CASSLTGGFSPLHF. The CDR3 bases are TGTGCCAGCAGTTTGACAGGGGGCTTTTCACCCCTCCACTTT.

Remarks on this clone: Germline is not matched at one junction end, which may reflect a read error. The CDR3 sequence: CASSLTRDPPHEQYF. In DNA, the CDR3 is TGTGCCAGCAGCTTGACGCGGGATCCTCCCCACGAGCAGTATTTC. The genes are TRBV9 and TRBJ2-7, with D possibly TRBD2 on 6 matching bases. Germline loops: CDR1 SGDLS, CDR2 YYNGEE. The CDR3 has 15 amino acids.

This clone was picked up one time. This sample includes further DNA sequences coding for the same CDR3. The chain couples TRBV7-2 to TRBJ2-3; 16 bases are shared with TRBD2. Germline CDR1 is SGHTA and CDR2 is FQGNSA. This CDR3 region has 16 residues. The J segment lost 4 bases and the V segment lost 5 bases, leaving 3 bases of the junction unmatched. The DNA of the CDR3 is TGTGCCAGCAGCCTAGGGACTAGCGGGAGGGCAGATACGCAGTATTTT. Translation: CASSLGTSGRADTQYF.

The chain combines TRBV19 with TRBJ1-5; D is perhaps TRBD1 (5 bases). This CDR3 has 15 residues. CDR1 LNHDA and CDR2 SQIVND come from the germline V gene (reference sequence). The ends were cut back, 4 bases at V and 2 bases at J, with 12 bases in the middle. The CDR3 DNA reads TGTGCCAGTAGTAACCGGGACGGCCGCAATCAGCCCCAGCATTTT. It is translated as CASSNRDGRNQPQHF.

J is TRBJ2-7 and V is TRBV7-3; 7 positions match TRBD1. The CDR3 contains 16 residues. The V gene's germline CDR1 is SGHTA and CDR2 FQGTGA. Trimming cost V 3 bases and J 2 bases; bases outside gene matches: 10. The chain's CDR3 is CASSFDGQAGTYEQYF. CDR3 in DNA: TGTGCCAGCAGCTTTGATGGACAGGCAGGAACCTACGAGCAGTACTTC.

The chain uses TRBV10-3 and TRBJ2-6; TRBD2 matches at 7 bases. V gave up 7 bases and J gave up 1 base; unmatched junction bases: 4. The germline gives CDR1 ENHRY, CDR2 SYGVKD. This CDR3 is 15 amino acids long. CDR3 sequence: CAITSGTSGANVLTF. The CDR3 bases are TGTGCCATCACCAGCGGGACTTCTGGGGCCAACGTCCTGACTTTC.

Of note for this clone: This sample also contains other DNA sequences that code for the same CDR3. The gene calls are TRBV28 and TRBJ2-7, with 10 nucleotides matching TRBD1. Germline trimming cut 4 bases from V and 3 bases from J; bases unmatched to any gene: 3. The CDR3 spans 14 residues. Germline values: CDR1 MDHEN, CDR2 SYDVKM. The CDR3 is CASSSGQGVYEQYF. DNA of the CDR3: TGTGCCAGCAGTTCTGGACAGGGGGTCTACGAGCAGTACTTC.

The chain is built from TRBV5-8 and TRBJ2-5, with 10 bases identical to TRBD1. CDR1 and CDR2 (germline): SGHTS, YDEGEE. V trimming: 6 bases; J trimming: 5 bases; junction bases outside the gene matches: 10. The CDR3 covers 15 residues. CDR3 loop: CASIKPTGGKETQYF. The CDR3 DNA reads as TGTGCCAGCATCAAACCGACAGGGGGCAAGGAGACCCAGTACTTC.

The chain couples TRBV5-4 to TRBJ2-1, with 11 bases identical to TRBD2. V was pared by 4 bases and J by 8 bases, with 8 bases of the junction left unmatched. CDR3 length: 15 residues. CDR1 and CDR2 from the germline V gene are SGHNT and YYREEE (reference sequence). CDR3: CASSLTSGTNYEQFF. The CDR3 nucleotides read TGTGCCAGCAGCCTGACTAGCGGGACGAACTATGAGCAGTTCTTC.

The CDR3 loop reads CASSRGTGSGTGELFF. CDR3 sequence (DNA): TGCGCCAGCAGCCGGGGGACGGGATCCGGCACCGGGGAGCTGTTTTTT. The rearrangement joins TRBV4-3 to TRBJ2-2; D is perhaps TRBD1 or TRBD2 (5 bases each). V gave up 4 bases and J gave up 4 bases, with 16 bases separating them. Germline V gene data show CDR1 as LGHNA and CDR2 as YSLEER. CDR3 size: 16 residues.

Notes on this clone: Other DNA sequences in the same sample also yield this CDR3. CDR3 in DNA: TGTGCCAGCAGCTTGGCGAGGGGGCCTAATGAAAAACTGTTTTTT. This encodes CASSLARGPNEKLFF. The gene calls are TRBV5-4 and TRBJ1-4, with 7 nucleotides matching TRBD1. This CDR3 spans 15 amino acids. J lost 3 bases, V lost 0 bases, and 2 bases had no gene match. Germline-derived CDR1 and CDR2 are SGHNT and YYREEE (reference sequence).

The CDR3: CASSSPTGEATEAFF. The DNA of the CDR3 is TGTGCCAGCAGTTCTCCGACAGGAGAAGCCACTGAAGCTTTCTTT. The chain is built from TRBV6-6 and TRBJ1-1, with D perhaps matching TRBD1 (6 bases). The germline V and J ends were trimmed by 4 bases and 4 bases, with 16 bases remaining between them. This CDR3 contains 15 residues. Germline-derived CDR1 and CDR2 are MNHNY and SVGAGI (reference sequence).

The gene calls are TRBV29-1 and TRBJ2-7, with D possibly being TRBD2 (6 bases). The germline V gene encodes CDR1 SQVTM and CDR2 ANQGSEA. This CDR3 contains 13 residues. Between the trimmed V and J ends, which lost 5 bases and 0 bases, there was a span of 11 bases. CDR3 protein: CSVYAGPSYEQYF. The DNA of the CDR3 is TGCAGCGTTTACGCGGGACCCTCCTACGAGCAGTACTTC.

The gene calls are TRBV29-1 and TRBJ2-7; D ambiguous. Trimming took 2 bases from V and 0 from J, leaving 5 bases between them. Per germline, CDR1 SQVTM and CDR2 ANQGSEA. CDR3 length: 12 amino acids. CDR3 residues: CSVELHSYEQYF. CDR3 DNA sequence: TGCAGCGTTGAACTACACTCCTACGAGCAGTACTTC.

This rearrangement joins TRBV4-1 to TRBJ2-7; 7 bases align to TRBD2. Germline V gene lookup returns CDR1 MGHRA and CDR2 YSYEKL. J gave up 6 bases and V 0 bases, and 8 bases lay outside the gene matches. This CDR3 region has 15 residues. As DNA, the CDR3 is TGCGCCAGCAGCCAAGATCCGGGAGGCCTTCGCGAGCAGTACTTC. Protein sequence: CASSQDPGGLREQYF.

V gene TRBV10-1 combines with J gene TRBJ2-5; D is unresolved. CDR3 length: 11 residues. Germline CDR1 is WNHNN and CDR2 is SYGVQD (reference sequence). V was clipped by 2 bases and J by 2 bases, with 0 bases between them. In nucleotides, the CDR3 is TGCGCCAGCAGTGAGCAAGAGACCCAGTACTTC. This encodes CASSEQETQYF.

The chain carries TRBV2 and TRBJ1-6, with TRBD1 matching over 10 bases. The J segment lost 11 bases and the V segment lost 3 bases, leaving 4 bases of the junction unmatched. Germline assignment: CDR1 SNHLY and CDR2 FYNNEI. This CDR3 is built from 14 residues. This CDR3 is CASSDWDRGTPLHF. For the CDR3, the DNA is TGTGCCAGCAGTGACTGGGACAGGGGAACACCCCTCCACTTT.

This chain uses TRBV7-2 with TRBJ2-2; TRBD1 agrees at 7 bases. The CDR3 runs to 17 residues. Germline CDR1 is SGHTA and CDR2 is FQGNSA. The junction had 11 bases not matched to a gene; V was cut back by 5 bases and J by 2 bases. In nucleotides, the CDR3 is TGTGCCAGCAGCCCCCGCCCGGCAGGGGGTAACACCGGGGAGCTGTTTTTT. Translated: CASSPRPAGGNTGELFF.

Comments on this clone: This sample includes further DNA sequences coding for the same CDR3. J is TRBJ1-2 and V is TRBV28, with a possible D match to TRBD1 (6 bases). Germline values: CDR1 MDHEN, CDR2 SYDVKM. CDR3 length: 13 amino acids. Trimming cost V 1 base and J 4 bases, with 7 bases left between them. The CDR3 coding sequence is TGTGCCAGCAGTTTATCAGGGGTCTATGGCTACACCTTC. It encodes CASSLSGVYGYTF.

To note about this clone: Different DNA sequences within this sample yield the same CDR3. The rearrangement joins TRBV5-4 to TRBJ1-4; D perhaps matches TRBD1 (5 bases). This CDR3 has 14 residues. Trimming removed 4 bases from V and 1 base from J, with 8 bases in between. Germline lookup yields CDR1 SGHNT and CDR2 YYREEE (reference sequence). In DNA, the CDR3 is TGTGCCAGCAGCCTGGGGGGAACTAATGAAAAACTGTTTTTT. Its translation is CASSLGGTNEKLFF.

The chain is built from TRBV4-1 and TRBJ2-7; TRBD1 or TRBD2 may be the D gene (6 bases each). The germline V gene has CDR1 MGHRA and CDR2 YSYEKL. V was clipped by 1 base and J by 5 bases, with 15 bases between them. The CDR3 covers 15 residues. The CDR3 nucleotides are TGCGCCAGCAGCCAAGTGGGGGGCAGGGGAGACGAGCAGTACTTC. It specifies CASSQVGGRGDEQYF.

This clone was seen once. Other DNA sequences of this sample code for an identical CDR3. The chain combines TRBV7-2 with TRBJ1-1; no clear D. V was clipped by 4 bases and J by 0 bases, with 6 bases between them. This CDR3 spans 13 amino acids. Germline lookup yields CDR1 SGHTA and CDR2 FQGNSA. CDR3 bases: TGTGCCAGCAGCTCATCTATGAACACTGAAGCTTTCTTT. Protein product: CASSSSMNTEAFF.